This T cell receptor beta chain stems from a study of PD-1 blockade in mismatch repair-deficient tumors. General observations from the study: Rapid post-treatment expansion, then contraction, generally preceding radiologic response, marked tumor-resident clones.

All patients were mismatch repair deficient, assessed by either PCR or immunohistochemistry. Produced via immunoSEQ multiplex PCR; TCRdb's table is partial and in-frame only. Of roughly 120,000 clones in the sample, around nine tenths were seen once. In this sample, this clone turned up a few times. Antigen specificity is unknown. The clonotype originates from an adult with mismatch repair-deficient cancer. Sequences were derived from peripheral blood, sampled 70 to 73 weeks after starting pembrolizumab.

As DNA, the CDR3 is TGTGCCAGCGGTGGTTGGCAGAACACTGAAGCTTTCTTT. It codes for CASGGWQNTEAFF. The chain recombines TRBV28 with TRBJ1-1; D is unresolved. Germline V gives CDR1 MDHEN, CDR2 SYDVKM. The CDR3 is 13 residues long. V lost 8 bases and J 1 base, leaving 11 bases between the germline ends.